Detailed here is one T cell receptor (beta chain). Its antigen is unknown. No qualities accompany the bases; no much larger clone lies one base away. The trim is 6 bases for V and 1 base for J, with a gap of 12 bases between the germline ends. The CDR3 measures 15 amino acids from cysteine to phenylalanine. Of all the DNA, just the CDR3 is kept, 45 bases in frame from base 1. CDR1 and CDR2, per the germline V gene, are ENHRY and SYGVKD. These data come from a study of shared clonotypes between healthy human individuals (dated by TCRdb to about 2020). Concerning the study at large: A couple of women and a few men aged 18 to 49 years were included in the cohort. Per donor, three plates each were used for CD4 naive and CD4 memory, two for CD8 naive, and one for CD8 memory. Blood TCR repertoires of about 5 healthy adults were deeply sequenced to estimate repertoire size and the extent of clonotype sharing between individuals. To increase sequencing depth and limit assay-specific biases, TCR repertoire library preparation and sequencing were carried out by different laboratories using diverse techniques. Between about 0.94 and 8.9 billion PBMCs per donor were obtained by leukapheresis. Study-wide conclusions, independent of this receptor: Even with the large sequencing depth, rarefaction of the sorted-subset datasets indicated that sequencing was incomplete. Pairwise subsampling led to the expectation that sequencing depth would affect the degree of clonotype sharing among donors. The genetic and exposure-history diversity represented was limited by the small number of donors. Sampling was limited to blood, and TCR repertoires in tissue likely differ from TCR repertoires in blood. Compared with non-shared clonotypes, the clonotypes found in all four sorted-subset donors had higher generation probabilities. Estimated clonotype richness was generally larger for naive than for memory subsets. About 4.5% of naive CD4, 3.5% of naive CD8, 2.3% of memory CD4, and 0.35% to 0.4% of memory CD8 clonotypes were shared across four donors.

Using the deep immunoSEQ assay, TCR CDR3 regions were amplified from genomic DNA by multiplex PCR. Extracted genomic DNA from each cell subset was spread evenly across all wells of several immunoSEQ 96-well plates, with each plate serving as a replicate. For sorted subsets, about 200 ng genomic DNA, equal to about 30,000 T cell genomes, was loaded into each replicate PCR. Purified libraries were measured with a Qubit 3.0 fluorometer, size-checked on a Bioanalyzer 2100, and measured again with the KAPA Library Quantification kit. Each immunoSEQ 96-well plate was sequenced on its own single-read 150-cycle Illumina NextSeq 550 flow cell. Processing in the source paper ran as follows. Because the immunoSEQ output held only junctional sequences and lacked quality scores, the filtering could not match the filtering applied to full-length reads. Sequences were annotated with PyIR, a Python wrapper for IgBLAST v1.9, using IMGT germline references to assign V/J genes and CDR3. Reads with weak V/J assignments (E-value above 1e-6), missing CDR3, stop codons, out-of-frame junctions, or ambiguous translated residues were removed. V3J clonotypes were defined as sequences sharing an identical inferred V gene, J gene, and CDR3 amino acid sequence. To compute the percentage overlap between repertoires, the number of shared unique clonotypes was divided by the size of the smaller repertoire. Richness of each repertoire was evaluated using RTK rarefaction, the Chao1 estimator, and Recon v2.1 estimates of unobserved clonotypes. Generation probabilities for all TCRbeta clonotypes obtained by the gDNA method from a handful of donors were computed using OLGA. The clones in this table, taken by TCRdb from immuneACCESS, are in-frame only. Not every clone is retained; where verified, under half of the shortfall comes from an unresolved V gene, and the cause of the rest is unknown. That table furnishes V, J and clone size, whereas the DNA furnished D and trimming. Across this sample there are millions of clones, with around nine tenths seen only once. Of the sample, around 0.14% falls within the top ten clones.

Donors were healthy HIV-negative adults with no recently reported acute infections or vaccinations. Only Caucasian adults living in Nashville, Tennessee, USA were represented among the donors. Magnetic negative selection was used to enrich CD4+ T cells, after which naive cells were positively selected on CD45RA and the negative fraction became the memory subset. Blood was obtained by leukapheresis, after which PBMCs were separated by Ficoll-Histopaque density gradient centrifugation and cryopreserved in liquid nitrogen vapor phase. Analytical flow cytometry was used to check the purity and quantity of each magnetically sorted T cell population. Genomic DNA was isolated from every sorted fraction and measured by UV absorbance on a Nanodrop 2000c.

This sequence was found in a man in his late teens or twenties in good health. The rearrangement joined TRBV10-3 to TRBJ2-2, with TRBD1 tentatively as D gene (5 bases match). Sequenced material: naive CD4+ T cells sorted from blood. The sample's cell subset or site, from its label and the paper: CD45RA+ positively selected. The CDR3 protein sequence reads: CAISTDNVNTGELFF. At the DNA level, the sequence is TGTGCCATCAGCACGGACAATGTGAACACCGGGGAGCTGTTTTTT.